This T cell receptor (beta chain) was profiled in a study of blood T cells in healthy people across ages. Study-wide results and caveats: With unsorted PBMCs, a conclusive comparison of naive versus antigen-experienced cells was not possible. Long-lived and aged donors differed, with more naive CD4+ cells and higher diversity in the long-lived.

Germline values: CDR1 MDHEN, CDR2 SYDVKM. The V and J ends lost 3 bases and 2 bases, in that order; junction bases with no gene match: 6. This CDR3 comprises 15 residues. Concerning this clonotype itself: Its matching antigen is unknown.

A J-beta primer mix and a sample-barcoded 5' primer were used in a second PCR of about 6 to 12 cycles. Every cDNA was tagged by a template-switch adaptor with 12 random nucleotides. TCRdb redid the calling of the 5' RACE reads with MiXCR, one entry per CDR3 protein. The sample yields approximately 830,000 distinct CDR3 sequences, 62% seen once. This receptor was identified in a young man in good health. Sample: blood. The rearrangement uses TRBV28 and TRBJ2-5; TRBD1 aligns across 7 bases. In nucleotides, the CDR3 is TGTGCCAGCAGTTTCCAGGGGGAAGTTCAAGAGACCCAGTACTTC. Translated, it gives CASSFQGEVQETQYF.